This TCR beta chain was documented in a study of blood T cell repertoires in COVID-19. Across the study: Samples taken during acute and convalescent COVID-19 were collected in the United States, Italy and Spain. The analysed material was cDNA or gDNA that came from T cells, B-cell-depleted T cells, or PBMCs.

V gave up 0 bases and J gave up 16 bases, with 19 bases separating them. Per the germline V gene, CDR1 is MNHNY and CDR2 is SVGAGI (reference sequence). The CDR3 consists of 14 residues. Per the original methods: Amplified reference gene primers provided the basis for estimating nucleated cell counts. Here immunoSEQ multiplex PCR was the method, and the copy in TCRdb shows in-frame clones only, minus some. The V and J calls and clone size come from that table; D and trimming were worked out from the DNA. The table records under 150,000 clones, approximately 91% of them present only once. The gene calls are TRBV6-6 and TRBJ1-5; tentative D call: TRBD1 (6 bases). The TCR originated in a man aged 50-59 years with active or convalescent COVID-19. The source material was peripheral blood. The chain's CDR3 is CASSYSVTAGDEHF. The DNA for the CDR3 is TGTGCCAGCAGTTACTCAGTCACCGCAGGGGACGAACATTTT.